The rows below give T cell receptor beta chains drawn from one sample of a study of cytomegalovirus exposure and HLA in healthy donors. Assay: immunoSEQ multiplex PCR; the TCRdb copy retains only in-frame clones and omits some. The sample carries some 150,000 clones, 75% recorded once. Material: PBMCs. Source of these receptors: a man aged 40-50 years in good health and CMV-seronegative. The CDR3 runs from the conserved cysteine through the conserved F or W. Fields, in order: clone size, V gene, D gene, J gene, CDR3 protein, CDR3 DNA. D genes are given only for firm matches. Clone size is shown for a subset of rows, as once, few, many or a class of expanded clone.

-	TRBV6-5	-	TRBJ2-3	CASSYQVTQYF	TGTGCCAGCAGTTATCAGGTTACGCAGTATTTT
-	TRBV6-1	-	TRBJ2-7	CVSGYRVRDEQYF	TGTGTCAGCGGCTACAGGGTCAGAGACGAGCAGTACTTC
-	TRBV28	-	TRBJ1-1	CASTHVTEAFF	TGTGCCAGCACCCATGTGACTGAAGCTTTCTTT
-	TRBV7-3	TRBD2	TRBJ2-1	CASSTSDAGGLQVF	TGTGCCAGCAGCACCTCTGATGCGGGGGGCCTCCAGGTCTTC
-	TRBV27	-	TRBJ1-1	CASRPTGNTEAFF	TGTGCCAGCAGGCCGACAGGTAACACTGAAGCTTTCTTT
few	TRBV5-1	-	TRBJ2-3	CASSLGGDADTQYF	TGCGCCAGCAGCTTGGGCGGAGACGCAGATACGCAGTATTTT
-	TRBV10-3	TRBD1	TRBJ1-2	CAIRPGQGPSEGYTF	TGTGCCATCAGGCCGGGACAGGGTCCTTCGGAGGGCTACACCTTC
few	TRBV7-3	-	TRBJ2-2	CASSLQGNTGELFF	TGTGCCAGCAGCTTACAGGGGAACACCGGGGAGCTGTTTTTT
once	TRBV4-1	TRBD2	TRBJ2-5	CASRPNPTTSGRETQYF	TGCGCCAGCAGGCCGAATCCGACGACTAGCGGGAGGGAGACCCAGTACTTC
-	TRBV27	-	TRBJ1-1	CASSLSGLDTEAFF	TGTGCCAGCAGTTTAAGCGGGCTAGACACTGAAGCTTTCTTT
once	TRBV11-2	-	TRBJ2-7	CASSYPRGEQYF	TGTGCCAGCAGCTACCCTCGGGGAGAGCAGTACTTC
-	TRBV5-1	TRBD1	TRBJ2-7	CASSWDRDSYGQYF	TGCGCCAGCAGCTGGGACAGGGACTCCTACGGGCAGTACTTC
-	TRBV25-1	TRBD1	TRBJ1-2	CASSPLGQGRGYTF	TGTGCCAGCAGTCCTCTCGGACAGGGACGAGGCTACACCTTC
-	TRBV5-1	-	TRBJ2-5	CASSSWGGRRETQYF	TGCGCCAGCAGCTCATGGGGGGGGCGCAGGGAGACCCAGTACTTC
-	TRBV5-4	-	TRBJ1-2	CASSSPMGGRCTF	TGTGCCAGCAGCTCCCCCATGGGAGGTCGATGCACCTTC
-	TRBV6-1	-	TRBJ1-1	CASSDRGLLRPGTEAFF	TGTGCCAGCAGTGATCGGGGTTTGTTGAGGCCGGGTACTGAAGCTTTCTTT
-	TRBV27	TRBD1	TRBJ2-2	CASSPLSIPGQGYTGELFF	TGTGCCAGCAGTCCCCTATCCATTCCGGGACAGGGGTACACCGGGGAGCTGTTTTTT
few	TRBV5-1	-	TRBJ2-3	CASSLAVAGDTDTQYF	TGCGCCAGCAGCTTGGCGGTGGCAGGGGATACAGATACGCAGTATTTT
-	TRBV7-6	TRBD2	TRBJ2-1	CASSRRTSGGGDYNEQFF	TGTGCCAGCAGCCGCCGGACTAGCGGAGGGGGGGATTACAATGAGCAGTTCTTC
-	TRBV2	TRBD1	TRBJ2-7	CASSAGTGMRKSYEQYF	TGTGCCAGCAGTGCCGGGACAGGGATGAGGAAGTCCTACGAGCAGTACTTC